This T cell receptor (beta chain) was captured by sequencing in a study of T cell changes during pregnancy in multiple sclerosis. The assay was immunoSEQ multiplex PCR, and TCRdb's table has in-frame clones only and misses some. The sample shows 50,000 to 70,000 clones, 91% of them seen only once. The CDR3 is 13 residues long. CDR1 is MNHNS, CDR2 SASEGT, per germline. The V end lost 6 bases, the J end lost 4 bases, and 12 bases lay between the germline ends. This chain links TRBV6-1 with TRBJ2-5, with a tentative D call TRBD2 (5 bases). This material consisted of peripheral blood, taken after pregnancy. The TCR sequence derives from a female donor in good health, enrolled as a control in a pregnancy study. In nucleotides, the CDR3 is TGTGCCAGCAGGGACCCGGCGGGAGAGACCCAGTACTTC. Amino acid sequence: CASRDPAGETQYF.